This entry describes one T cell receptor beta chain. This sample was taken from a study of blood T cell repertoires in COVID-19. As processed by the authors: Nucleated cell number was recorded as an estimate derived from reference gene primer amplification. Sequencing was performed with immunoSEQ multiplex PCR; in TCRdb, only in-frame clones are kept and a portion is missing. The V and J calls and clone size were taken over from that table, and D and trimming were inferred from the DNA. The table shows 250,000 to 300,000 clones, with about nine tenths occurring only once. This CDR3 is 15 amino acids long. CDR1 and CDR2 from the germline V gene are SGHVS and FQNEAQ. The ends lost 5 bases at V and 1 base at J; junction bases unmatched: 2.

Input material: peripheral blood. The chain is built from TRBV7-8 and TRBJ2-2, with TRBD1 identical over 9 bases. This TCR derives from a woman aged 60-75 years with acute or convalescent COVID-19. CDR3 in DNA: TGTGCCAGCAGCCGGGACAGGGTGAACACCGGGGAGCTGTTTTTT. Translation gives CASSRDRVNTGELFF.